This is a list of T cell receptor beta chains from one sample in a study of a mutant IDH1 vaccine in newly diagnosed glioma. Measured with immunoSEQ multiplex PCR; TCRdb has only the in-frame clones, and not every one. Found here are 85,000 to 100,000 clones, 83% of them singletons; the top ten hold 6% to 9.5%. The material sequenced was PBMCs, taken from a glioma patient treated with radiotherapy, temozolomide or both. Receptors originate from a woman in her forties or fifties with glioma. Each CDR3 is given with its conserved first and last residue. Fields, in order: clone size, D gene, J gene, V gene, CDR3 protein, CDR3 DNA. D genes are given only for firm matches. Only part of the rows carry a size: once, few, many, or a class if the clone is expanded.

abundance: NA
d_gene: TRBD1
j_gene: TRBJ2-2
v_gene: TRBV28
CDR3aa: CASSLSGTGDTGELFF
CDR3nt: TGTGCCAGCAGTTTATCCGGGACAGGGGACACCGGGGAGCTGTTTTTT

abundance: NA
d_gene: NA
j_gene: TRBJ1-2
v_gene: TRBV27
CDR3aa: CASSPSGGDYGYTF
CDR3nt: TGTGCCAGCAGTCCATCGGGAGGAGACTATGGCTACACCTTC

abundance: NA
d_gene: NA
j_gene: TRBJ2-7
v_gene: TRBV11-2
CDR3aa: CASSLTGATYEQYF
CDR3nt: TGTGCCAGCAGCTTAACGGGAGCTACCTACGAGCAGTACTTC

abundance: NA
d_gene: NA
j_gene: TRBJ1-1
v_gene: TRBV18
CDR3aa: CASSLQDRSLLNTEAFF
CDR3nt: TGTGCCAGCTCGTTACAGGACAGAAGTCTCTTGAACACTGAAGCTTTCTTT

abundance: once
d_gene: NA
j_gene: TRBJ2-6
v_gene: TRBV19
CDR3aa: CASSLFGGGGPGANVLTF
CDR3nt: TGTGCCAGTAGTCTGTTCGGGGGAGGGGGGCCTGGGGCCAACGTCCTGACTTTC

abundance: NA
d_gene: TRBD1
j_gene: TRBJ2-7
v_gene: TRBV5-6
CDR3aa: CASSGGQYTYEQYF
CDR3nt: TGTGCCAGCAGCGGGGGACAGTATACCTACGAGCAGTACTTC

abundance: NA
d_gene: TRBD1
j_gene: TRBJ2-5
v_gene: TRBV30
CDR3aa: CAWGARGLRETQYF
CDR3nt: TGTGCTTGGGGGGCCAGGGGGCTTCGTGAGACCCAGTACTTC

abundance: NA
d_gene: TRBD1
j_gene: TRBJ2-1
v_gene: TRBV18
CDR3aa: CASSPPEGTGSYNEQFF
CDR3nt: TGTGCCAGCTCACCACCGGAAGGGACAGGGAGCTACAATGAGCAGTTCTTC

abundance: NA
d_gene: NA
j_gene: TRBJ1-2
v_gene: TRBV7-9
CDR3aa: CASSLGTASTNYGYTF
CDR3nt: TGTGCCAGCAGCTTAGGGACAGCATCTACTAACTATGGCTACACCTTC

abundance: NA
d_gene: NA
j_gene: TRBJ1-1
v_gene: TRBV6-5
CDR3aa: CASSYSSEAFF
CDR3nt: TGTGCCAGCAGTTACTCTTCTGAAGCTTTCTTT

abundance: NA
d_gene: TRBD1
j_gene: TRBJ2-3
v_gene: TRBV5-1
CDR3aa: CASSLGDRDTDTQYF
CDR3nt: TGCGCCAGCAGCTTGGGGGACAGGGATACAGATACGCAGTATTTT

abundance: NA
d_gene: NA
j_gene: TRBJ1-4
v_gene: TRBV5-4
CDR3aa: CASSLAGRGGEKLFF
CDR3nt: TGTGCCAGCAGCTTGGCCGGCAGGGGTGGGGAAAAACTGTTTTTT

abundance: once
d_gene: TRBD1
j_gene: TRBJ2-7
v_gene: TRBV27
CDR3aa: CASSFGQGLYEQYF
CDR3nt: TGTGCCAGCAGTTTTGGACAGGGGTTATACGAGCAGTACTTC

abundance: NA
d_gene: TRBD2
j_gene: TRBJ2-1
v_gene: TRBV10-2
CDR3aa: CASSHLGLAGGHEQFF
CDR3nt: TGCGCCAGCAGTCATCTCGGACTAGCGGGGGGTCATGAGCAGTTCTTC

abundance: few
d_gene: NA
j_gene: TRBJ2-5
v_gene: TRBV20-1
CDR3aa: CSARAGGTQYF
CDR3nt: TGCAGTGCTAGAGCTGGAGGGACCCAGTACTTC

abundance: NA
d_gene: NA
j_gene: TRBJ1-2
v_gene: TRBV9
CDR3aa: CASSSQARNYGYTF
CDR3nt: TGTGCCAGCAGCTCACAGGCCCGGAACTATGGCTACACCTTC

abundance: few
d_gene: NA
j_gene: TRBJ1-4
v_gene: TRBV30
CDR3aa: CAWSVTSGKTNEKLFF
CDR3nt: TGTGCCTGGAGTGTAACCTCCGGAAAGACTAATGAAAAACTGTTTTTT

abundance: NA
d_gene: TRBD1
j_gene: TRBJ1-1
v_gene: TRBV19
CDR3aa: CASSSEGALRSGEAFF
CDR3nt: TGTGCCAGTAGTAGTGAGGGGGCGCTTAGGTCAGGCGAAGCTTTCTTT

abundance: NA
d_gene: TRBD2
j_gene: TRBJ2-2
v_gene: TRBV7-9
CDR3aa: CASSLFGAGENGELFF
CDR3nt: TGTGCCAGCAGCTTATTTGGAGCGGGGGAGAACGGGGAGCTGTTTTTT

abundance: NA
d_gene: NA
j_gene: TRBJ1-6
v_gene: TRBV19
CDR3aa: CASSTITTSSYNSPLHF
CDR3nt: TGTGCCAGTAGTACTATTACCACGAGCTCCTATAATTCACCCCTCCACTTT

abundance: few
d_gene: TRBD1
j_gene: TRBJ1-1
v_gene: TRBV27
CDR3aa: CASSSSGQAMNTEAFF
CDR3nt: TGTGCCAGCAGTTCGTCGGGACAGGCCATGAACACTGAAGCTTTCTTT

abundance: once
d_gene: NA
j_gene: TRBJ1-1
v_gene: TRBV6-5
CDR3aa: CASSYHRDTEAFF
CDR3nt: TGTGCCAGCAGTTATCACAGGGACACTGAAGCTTTCTTT

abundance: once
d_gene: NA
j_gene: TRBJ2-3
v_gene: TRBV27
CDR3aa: CASSQAAWADTQYF
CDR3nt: TGTGCCAGCAGCCAGGCCGCGTGGGCAGATACGCAGTATTTT

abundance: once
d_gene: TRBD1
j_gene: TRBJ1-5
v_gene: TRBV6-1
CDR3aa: CASSESRGGLGSGNQPQHF
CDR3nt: TGTGCCAGCAGTGAGTCCAGGGGGGGATTAGGATCGGGCAATCAGCCCCAGCATTTT

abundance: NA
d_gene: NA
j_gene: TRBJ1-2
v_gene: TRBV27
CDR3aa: CASSLSRTDYGYTF
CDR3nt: TGTGCCAGCAGTTTATCTCGGACAGACTATGGCTACACCTTC

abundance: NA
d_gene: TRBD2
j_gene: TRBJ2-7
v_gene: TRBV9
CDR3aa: CASSPGTSGGARYF
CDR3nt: TGTGCCAGCAGCCCGGGGACTAGCGGGGGGGCCCGGTACTTC

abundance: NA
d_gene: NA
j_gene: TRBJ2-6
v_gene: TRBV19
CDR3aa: CASSIDPTPGANVLTF
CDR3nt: TGTGCCAGTAGTATAGACCCTACCCCTGGGGCCAACGTCCTGACTTTC

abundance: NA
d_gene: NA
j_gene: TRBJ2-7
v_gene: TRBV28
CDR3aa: CASRLRGGEQYF
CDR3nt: TGTGCCAGCCGTTTGAGGGGTGGGGAGCAGTACTTC

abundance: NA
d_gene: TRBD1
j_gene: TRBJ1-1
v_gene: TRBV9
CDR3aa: CASSSQGDSLMNTEAFF
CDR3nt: TGTGCCAGCAGCTCCCAAGGGGACAGTCTAATGAACACTGAAGCTTTCTTT

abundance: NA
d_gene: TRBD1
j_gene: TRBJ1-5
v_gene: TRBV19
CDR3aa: CASRNLAGQGNQPQHF
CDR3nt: TGTGCCAGTAGAAACCTTGCGGGACAGGGCAATCAGCCCCAGCATTTT

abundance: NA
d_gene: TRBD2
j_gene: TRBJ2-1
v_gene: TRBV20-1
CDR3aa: CSAPLREGQFF
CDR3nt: TGCAGTGCCCCGTTGCGGGAGGGGCAGTTCTTC

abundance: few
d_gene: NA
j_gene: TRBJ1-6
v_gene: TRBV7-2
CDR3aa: CASSFGQESPLHF
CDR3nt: TGTGCCAGCAGCTTCGGACAAGAATCACCCCTCCACTTT

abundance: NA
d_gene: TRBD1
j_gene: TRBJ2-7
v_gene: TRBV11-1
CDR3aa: CASSSRDREGEQYF
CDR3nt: TGTGCCAGCAGCTCCCGGGACAGGGAGGGCGAGCAGTACTTC

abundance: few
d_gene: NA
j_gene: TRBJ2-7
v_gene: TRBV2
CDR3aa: CAGQPPGQYEQYF
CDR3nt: TGTGCCGGCCAACCGCCCGGACAGTACGAGCAGTACTTC

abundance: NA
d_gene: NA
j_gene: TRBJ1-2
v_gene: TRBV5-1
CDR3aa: CASRAGSGNYGYTF
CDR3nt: TGCGCCAGCAGGGCAGGGAGTGGGAACTATGGCTACACCTTC

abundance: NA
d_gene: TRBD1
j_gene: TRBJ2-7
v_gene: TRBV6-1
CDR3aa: CASTDRGRGYEQYF
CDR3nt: TGTGCCAGCACCGACAGGGGGCGCGGGTACGAGCAGTACTTC

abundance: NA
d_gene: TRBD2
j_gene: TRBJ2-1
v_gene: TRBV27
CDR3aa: CASSLSGGNEQFF
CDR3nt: TGTGCCAGCAGTTTATCGGGGGGGAATGAGCAGTTCTTC

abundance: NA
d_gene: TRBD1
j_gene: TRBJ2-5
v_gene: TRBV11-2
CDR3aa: CASSSGTGRLETQYF
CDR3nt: TGTGCCAGCAGCTCCGGGACAGGGAGATTGGAGACCCAGTACTTC

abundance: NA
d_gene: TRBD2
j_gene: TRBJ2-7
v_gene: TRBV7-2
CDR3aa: CASSLTSGGEYEQYF
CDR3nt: TGTGCCAGCAGCTTAACTAGCGGGGGGGAATACGAGCAGTACTTC

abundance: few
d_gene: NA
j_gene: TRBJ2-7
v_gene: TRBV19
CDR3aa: CASSVQISYEQYF
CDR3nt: TGTGCCAGTAGTGTCCAGATTTCGTACGAGCAGTACTTC

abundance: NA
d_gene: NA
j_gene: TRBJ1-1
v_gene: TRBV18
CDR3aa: CASSLHSGTEAFF
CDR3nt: TGTGCCAGCTCACTCCACAGTGGAACTGAAGCTTTCTTT

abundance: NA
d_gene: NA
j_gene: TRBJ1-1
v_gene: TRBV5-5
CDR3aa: CASSLQGGQSNTEAFF
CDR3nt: TGTGCCAGCAGCCTGCAAGGTGGACAGTCGAACACTGAAGCTTTCTTT

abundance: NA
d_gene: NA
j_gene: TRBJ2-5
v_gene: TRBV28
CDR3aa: CASSRETQYF
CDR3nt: TGTGCCAGCAGTCGAGAGACCCAGTACTTC

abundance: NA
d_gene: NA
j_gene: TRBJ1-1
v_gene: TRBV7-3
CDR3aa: CASSPRNENTEAFF
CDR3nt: TGTGCCAGCAGCCCCCGTAACGAGAACACTGAAGCTTTCTTT

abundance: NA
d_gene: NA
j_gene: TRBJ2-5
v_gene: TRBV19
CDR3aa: CASSIVGPGGETQYF
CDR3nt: TGTGCCAGTAGTATAGTTGGGCCGGGCGGAGAGACCCAGTACTTC

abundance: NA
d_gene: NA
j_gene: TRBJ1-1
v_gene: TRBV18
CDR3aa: CASSLGSSDTEAFF
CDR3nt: TGTGCCAGCTCGTTAGGGTCATCGGACACTGAAGCTTTCTTT

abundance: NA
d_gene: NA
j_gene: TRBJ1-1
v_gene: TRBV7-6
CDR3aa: CASSLGVGVNTEAFF
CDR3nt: TGTGCCAGCAGCTTAGGTGTCGGGGTGAACACTGAAGCTTTCTTT

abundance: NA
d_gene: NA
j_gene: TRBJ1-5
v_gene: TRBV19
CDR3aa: CASSLQGSSNQPQHF
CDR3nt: TGTGCCAGTAGTTTACAGGGATCTAGCAATCAGCCCCAGCATTTT

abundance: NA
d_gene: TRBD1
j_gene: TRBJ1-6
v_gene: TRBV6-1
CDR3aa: CASSATGTGGSSYNSPLHF
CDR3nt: TGTGCCAGCAGTGCAACCGGGACAGGGGGCTCGTCCTATAATTCACCCCTCCACTTT

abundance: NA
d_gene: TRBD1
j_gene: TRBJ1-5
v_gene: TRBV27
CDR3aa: CASSSKQGAGQPQHF
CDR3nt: TGTGCCAGCAGTTCGAAACAGGGGGCGGGTCAGCCCCAGCATTTT

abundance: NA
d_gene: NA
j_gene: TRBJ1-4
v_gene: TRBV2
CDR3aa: CASSGPGRSNEKLFF
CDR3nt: TGTGCCAGCAGTGGACCGGGACGGAGTAATGAAAAACTGTTTTTT

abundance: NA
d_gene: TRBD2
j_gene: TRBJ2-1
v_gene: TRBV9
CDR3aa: CASSPRTSGAYNEQFF
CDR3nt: TGTGCCAGCAGCCCGAGGACTAGTGGGGCCTACAATGAGCAGTTCTTC

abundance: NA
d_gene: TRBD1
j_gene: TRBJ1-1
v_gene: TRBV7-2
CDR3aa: CASSLDRGFTEAFF
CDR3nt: TGTGCCAGCAGCTTAGACAGGGGTTTCACTGAAGCTTTCTTT

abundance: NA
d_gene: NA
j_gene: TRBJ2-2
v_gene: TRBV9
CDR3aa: CASSVAARQNTGELFF
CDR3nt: TGTGCCAGCAGCGTCGCGGCTCGACAGAACACCGGGGAGCTGTTTTTT

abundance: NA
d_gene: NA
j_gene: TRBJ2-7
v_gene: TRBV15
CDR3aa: CATSRDQKGPYF
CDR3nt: TGTGCCACCAGCAGAGATCAGAAGGGTCCATACTTC

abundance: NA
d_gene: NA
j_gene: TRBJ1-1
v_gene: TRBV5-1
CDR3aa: CASSSDNSNTEAFF
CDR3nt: TGCGCCAGCAGCTCGGACAACTCGAACACTGAAGCTTTCTTT

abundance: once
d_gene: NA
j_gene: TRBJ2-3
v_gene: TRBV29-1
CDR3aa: CSVDLTVTSTDTQYF
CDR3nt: TGCAGCGTTGACCTGACGGTAACTAGCACAGATACGCAGTATTTT

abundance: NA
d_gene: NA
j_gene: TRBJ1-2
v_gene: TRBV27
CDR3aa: CASSFEEGLGYTF
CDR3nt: TGTGCCAGCAGTTTTGAAGAGGGATTAGGCTACACCTTC